These 30 T cell receptor beta chains were all obtained from the same sample, sequenced in a study of cytotoxic CD8 clonotypes in ibrutinib-treated CLL. Profiled with immunoSEQ multiplex PCR; TCRdb holds only in-frame clones, not every one. The sample lists tens of thousands of clones; more than 70% were seen once. The sample consisted of PBMCs, taken before ibrutinib treatment. The origin of the receptors is a human donor with chronic lymphocytic leukemia.

The V gene is TRBV10-3, the J gene TRBJ1-1; the D gene is possibly TRBD1 (5 bases). The V gene lost 2 bases and the J gene lost 5 bases, with 18 bases spanning the gap. There are 16 residues in the CDR3. Looked up from germline, CDR1 is ENHRY and CDR2 is SYGVKD. CDR3 region: CAISEPSRVSLTEAFF. CDR3 sequence (DNA): TGTGCCATCAGTGAGCCGAGCAGGGTCTCCCTAACTGAAGCTTTCTTT.

The chain combines TRBV9 with TRBJ1-2, with a tentative D call TRBD1 (5 bases). V lost 0 bases and J lost 3, with 9 bases in between. The germline CDR1 and CDR2 sequences are SGDLS and YYNGEE. CDR3 length: 14 residues. Written as DNA, the CDR3 is TGTGCCAGCAGCGTAGGCTGGGGGGACTATGGCTACACCTTC. This encodes CASSVGWGDYGYTF.

The genes are TRBV9 and TRBJ1-2; D remains ambiguous. The CDR3 is 15 amino acids. Germline CDR1 SGDLS, CDR2 YYNGEE. V lost 0 bases and J lost 3, with 12 bases in between. CDR3 amino acids: CASSVGLTADYGYTF. The CDR3 nucleotides are TGTGCCAGCAGCGTAGGCTTGACGGCGGACTATGGCTACACCTTC.

V usage is TRBV7-9 and J usage is TRBJ2-3; no reliable D call. CDR1 and CDR2 (germline): SEHNR, FQNEAQ (reference sequence). The CDR3 is 10 residues long. The V end lost 5 bases, the J end lost 13 bases, and 10 bases lay between the germline ends. CDR3 residues: CASSRMQEYF. Written as DNA, the CDR3 is TGTGCCAGCAGCCGTATGCAAGAGTATTTT.

The chain combines TRBV6-1 with TRBJ1-4; D ambiguous. Trimming removed 3 bases from V and 5 bases from J, with 19 bases in between. The V gene's germline CDR1 is MNHNS and CDR2 SASEGT. This CDR3 is 17 amino acids long. The CDR3 is CASSDPHRADQNEKLFF. CDR3 nucleotides: TGTGCCAGCAGTGATCCCCATCGGGCAGACCAGAATGAAAAACTGTTTTTT.

J is TRBJ1-1 and V is TRBV11-2; no clear D. V was clipped by 1 base and J by 1 base, with 16 bases between them. The germline CDR1 and CDR2 sequences are SGHAT and FQNNGV. The CDR3 totals 17 residues. The CDR3: CASSLVFQSRRNTEAFF. DNA for the CDR3: TGTGCCAGCAGCTTAGTTTTCCAGTCCAGAAGGAACACTGAAGCTTTCTTT. The full variable domain, rest sourced from reference TRBV11-2 and TRBJ1-1, is EAGVAQSPRYKIIEKRQSVAFWCNPISGHATLYWYQQILGQGPKLLIQFQNNGVVDDSQLPKDRFSAERLKGVDSTLKIQPAKLEDSAVYLCASSLVFQSRRNTEAFFGQGTRLTVV.

The rearrangement links TRBV2 to TRBJ2-1, with 8 nucleotides matching TRBD1. The germline V gene encodes CDR1 SNHLY and CDR2 FYNNEI. This CDR3 is 15 amino acids long. The trim removed 3 bases at V and 6 bases at J, leaving 7 bases unmatched. The CDR3, as DNA: TGTGCCAGCAGTGATGAGGACAGGGCATCCAATGAGCAGTTCTTC. It yields the protein CASSDEDRASNEQFF.

The rearrangement uses TRBV19 and TRBJ2-7, with 8 bases identical to TRBD1. This CDR3 is 15 amino acids long. Germline V gives CDR1 LNHDA, CDR2 SQIVND (reference sequence). Unmatched junction bases numbered 5, after V lost 3 bases and J lost 1 base. The CDR3 here is CASSISGQASYEQYF. CDR3 DNA sequence: TGTGCCAGTAGTATTTCGGGACAGGCGTCCTACGAGCAGTACTTC.

CDR3 DNA sequence: TGTGCCAGCAGTTTAAAAGACAGTAACTATGGCTACACCTTC. It yields the protein CASSLKDSNYGYTF. The chain links TRBV27 to TRBJ1-2; perhaps TRBD1 as D (5 bases). V was shortened by 2 bases and J by 1 base, with 8 bases between the two germline ends. CDR1 MNHEY and CDR2 SMNVEV come from the germline V gene (reference sequence). This CDR3 spans 14 amino acids.

This rearrangement joins TRBV5-8 to TRBJ2-1; D is uncertain. This CDR3 spans 15 amino acids. V was cut by 0 bases and J by 4 bases, with 11 bases left in between. Germline V gene lookup returns CDR1 SGHTS and CDR2 YDEGEE. CDR3 sequence: CASSLDLAQYNEQFF. CDR3 bases: TGTGCCAGCAGCTTGGACCTGGCCCAATACAATGAGCAGTTCTTC.

This chain connects TRBV5-1 to TRBJ2-2, with TRBD2 matching 9 bases. The CDR3 runs to 14 residues. Germline-derived CDR1 and CDR2 are SGHRS and YFSETQ. J gave up 6 bases and V 2 bases, and 2 bases lay outside the gene matches. CDR3 residues: CASSFLAGAGELFF. CDR3 nucleotide sequence: TGCGCCAGCAGCTTCTTAGCGGGAGCCGGGGAGCTGTTTTTT.

The rearrangement joins TRBV10-2 to TRBJ2-7, with TRBD2 identical over 10 bases. CDR1 and CDR2 (germline): WSHSY, SAAADI. V gave up 3 bases and J gave up 7 bases; unmatched junction bases: 9. The CDR3 consists of 15 residues. The CDR3 here is CASSDSGLAETEQYF. The DNA of the CDR3 is TGCGCCAGCAGTGACTCCGGACTAGCGGAGACGGAGCAGTACTTC.

CDR3 nucleotide sequence: TGTGCCAGCAGTTACTACCCTTACGAGCAGTACTTC. Translating gives CASSYYPYEQYF. J is TRBJ2-7 and V is TRBV5-4; D ambiguous. Germline-derived CDR1 and CDR2 are SGHNT and YYREEE (reference sequence). Trimming removed 5 bases from V and 4 bases from J, with 10 bases in between. The CDR3 has 12 residues.

This clone has more than one count but fewer than ten. The gene calls are TRBV6-5 and TRBJ1-5; 8 bases map to TRBD1. Germline lookup yields CDR1 MNHEY and CDR2 SVGAGI. The V gene end was trimmed by 5 bases and the J gene end by 7 bases; junction bases not matched to a gene: 10. This CDR3 is built from 15 residues. The CDR3 is CASSTYQGAGQPQHF. CDR3 nucleotides: TGTGCCAGCAGTACTTACCAGGGGGCAGGGCAGCCCCAGCATTTT.

The CDR3 sequence is CASSGPLRAFF. CDR3 coding DNA: TGTGCCAGCAGCGGGCCGTTGAGAGCTTTCTTT. V and J are TRBV2 and TRBJ1-1; D is ambiguous. The V and J ends lost 6 bases and 10 bases respectively, with 12 bases between them. CDR3 length equals 11 residues. The germline V gene encodes CDR1 SNHLY and CDR2 FYNNEI.

The chain links TRBV27 to TRBJ1-1, with a weak D call TRBD1 (6 bases). The CDR3 spans 13 residues. Germline CDR1 MNHEY, CDR2 SMNVEV (reference sequence). The V end was cut by 6 bases, the J end by 1 base, with 9 bases between. As DNA, the CDR3 is TGTGCCAGCAGCCTAGGGGGGAACACTGAAGCTTTCTTT. Residues: CASSLGGNTEAFF.

This chain links TRBV20-1 with TRBJ2-3, with 12 bases that match TRBD2. V was clipped by 3 bases and J by 14 bases; unmatched bases: 3. This CDR3 region has 11 residues. In germline, CDR1 is DFQATT, CDR2 SNEGSKA (reference sequence). The CDR3 is CSARLAGGSYF. The CDR3 DNA reads as TGCAGTGCTAGGCTAGCGGGAGGGTCGTATTTT.

This clone has only a few counts. V gene TRBV25-1 combines with J gene TRBJ1-2; 7 bases agree with TRBD1. Trimming took 2 bases from V and 6 from J; bases not matched to a gene: 6. This CDR3 region has 14 residues. From germline, CDR1 is MGHDK and CDR2 SYGVNS. The CDR3 reads CASSEMTGRDGYTF. The CDR3 region has the DNA TGTGCCAGCAGTGAAATGACAGGGAGGGATGGCTACACCTTC.

In its sample, this clone was seen a few times. DNA of the CDR3: TGTGCCAGCTCGTCACCTGGTCCGACAGTGTACGAGCAGTACTTC. Translation: CASSSPGPTVYEQYF. J is TRBJ2-7 and V is TRBV2; perhaps TRBD1 as D (5 bases). Germline CDR1 reads SNHLY; CDR2 reads FYNNEI. The ends were cut back, 8 bases at V and 4 bases at J, with 21 bases in the middle. The CDR3 has 15 amino acids.

The gene calls are TRBV9 and TRBJ2-3, with TRBD2 identical over 11 bases. The CDR3 runs 16 residues. V gave up 4 bases and J gave up 2 bases; unmatched junction bases: 6. The germline V gene has CDR1 SGDLS and CDR2 YYNGEE. CDR3 bases: TGTGCCAGCAGCCAACTGGGACTAGCGGTCACAGATACGCAGTATTTT. Translating it yields CASSQLGLAVTDTQYF.

This rearrangement joins TRBV10-2 to TRBJ2-1, with D perhaps being TRBD1 or TRBD2 (5 bases each). The V end was cut by 8 bases, the J end by 7 bases, with 9 bases between. The CDR3 sequence is 11 residues long. Germline values: CDR1 WSHSY, CDR2 SAAADI. This CDR3 is CASLGENEQFF. The DNA for the CDR3 is TGCGCCAGCCTAGGGGAGAATGAGCAGTTCTTC.

The CDR3 DNA reads TGTGCCAGCAGTCAGAATCCAGGGTCCCTAGAGCAGTTCTTC. It encodes CASSQNPGSLEQFF. V and J are TRBV27 and TRBJ2-1; D might be TRBD1 (5 bases). Trimming took 5 bases from V and 10 from J, leaving 18 bases between them. Germline V gene sequence: CDR1 MNHEY, CDR2 SMNVEV (reference sequence). The CDR3 spans 14 residues.

The gene calls are TRBV4-1 and TRBJ1-1, with 7 bases aligning to TRBD1. Germline CDR1 MGHRA, CDR2 YSYEKL. V shed 4 bases and J 11 bases; nucleotides not matched to a gene: 19. The CDR3 loop spans 16 amino acids. Written as DNA, the CDR3 is TGCGCCAGCAGCCCAATTACCGGGACAGAGCTGTGGGAGGCTTTCTTT. Residues: CASSPITGTELWEAFF.

The chain has TRBV6-1 and TRBJ1-2; D possibly corresponds to TRBD1 (6 bases). V was shortened by 3 bases and J by 4 bases, with 15 bases between the two germline ends. The CDR3 has 15 amino acids. Germline assignment: CDR1 MNHNS and CDR2 SASEGT. The CDR3 protein is CASSDRRGEGYGYTF. DNA of the CDR3: TGTGCCAGCAGTGACCGCAGGGGTGAGGGCTATGGCTACACCTTC.

The chain is built from TRBV6-6 and TRBJ1-5; maybe TRBD1 (5 bases). The V and J ends lost 2 bases and 3 bases respectively, with 11 bases between them. CDR1 and CDR2 from the germline V gene are MNHNY and SVGAGI (reference sequence). The CDR3 consists of 15 residues. Written as DNA, the CDR3 is TGTGCCAGCAGTTACGGGGGGGAAATCAATCAGCCCCAGCATTTT. It yields the protein CASSYGGEINQPQHF.

The chain couples TRBV19 to TRBJ2-2; D might be TRBD1 (6 bases). CDR3 length equals 15 residues. Per the germline V gene, CDR1 is LNHDA and CDR2 is SQIVND (reference sequence). The V gene lost 10 bases and the J gene lost 0 bases, with 15 bases spanning the gap. The DNA of the CDR3 is TGTGCCACTGAGGAAGACAGGCCGAACACCGGGGAGCTGTTTTTT. It is translated as CATEEDRPNTGELFF.

This clone showed up just once. This rearrangement joins TRBV6-5 to TRBJ2-3, with 8 nucleotides matching TRBD1. The V gene's germline CDR1 is MNHEY and CDR2 SVGAGI. Trimming at V came to 5 bases and at J to 6 bases, leaving 10 bases not matched to a gene. The CDR3 runs to 15 residues. The CDR3 region has the DNA TGTGCCAGCAGTGTGGACAGGGCGAGTATGGATACGCAGTATTTT. Translating gives CASSVDRASMDTQYF.

This sequence joins TRBV4-2 and TRBJ2-1, with D tentatively TRBD2 (5 bases). V was pared by 0 bases and J by 4 bases, with 13 bases between. The germline gives CDR1 LGHNA, CDR2 YNFKEQ. The CDR3 length is 16 residues. CDR3 sequence: CASSQDGGLAYNEQFF. DNA for the CDR3: TGTGCCAGCAGCCAAGATGGAGGACTGGCTTACAATGAGCAGTTCTTC.

The V and J genes are TRBV28 and TRBJ2-7, with TRBD2 matching over 11 bases. The ends lost 6 bases at V and 2 bases at J; junction bases unmatched: 6. The CDR3 extends over 15 amino acids. The V gene's germline CDR1 is MDHEN and CDR2 SYDVKM. CDR3 nucleotide sequence: TGTGCCAGCAGGGACACTAGCGGGAGACCCTACGAGCAGTACTTC. It encodes CASRDTSGRPYEQYF.

The V gene is TRBV15, the J gene TRBJ1-2; TRBD1 is a possible D gene (6 bases). V was shortened by 3 bases and J by 4 bases, with 9 bases between the two germline ends. The germline CDR1 and CDR2 sequences are LNHNV and YYDKDF (reference sequence). This CDR3 has 13 amino acids. CDR3 DNA: TGTGCCACCAGCAGGGACAGATTCTATGGCTACACCTTC. Translating gives CATSRDRFYGYTF.